Listed below are T cell receptor beta chains from one sample, sequenced in a study of shared clonotypes between healthy human individuals. Sequenced by immunoSEQ multiplex PCR; TCRdb stores in-frame clones only, minus some. The sample includes about 2.1 million clones, roughly 93% of them seen just once. The material sequenced was naive CD8+ T cells from PBMCs. The source is a man between 18 and 35 years old in good health. Some clones in this sample may be carry-over from other donors' samples. CDR3s include the opening cysteine and the closing phenylalanine or tryptophan. A D gene is named only where the DNA matches it firmly. Expanded clones get a size class; other rows say once, few or many, or leave the size out.

>TRBV7-8|TRBJ2-7|.|TRBD2
TGTGCCAGCAGCTACCCTAGCGGGAGGGCCCTCGAGCAGTACTTC
CASSYPSGRALEQYF
>TRBV7-2|TRBJ2-2|.|.
TGTGCCAGCAGCTCCGGGACTCGCCTCACCGGGGAGCTGTTTTTT
CASSSGTRLTGELFF
>TRBV9|TRBJ1-1|once|.
TGTGCCAGCAGCAACCCTGTGGCAGGGGTGACTGAAGCTTTCTTT
CASSNPVAGVTEAFF
>TRBV29-1|TRBJ1-2|.|.
TGCAGCGTTGAGGTGTGGGAGCTAGTCGGTGGCTACACCTTC
CSVEVWELVGGYTF
>TRBV7-9|TRBJ1-2|.|.
TGTGCCAGCAGCTCCGTTGGAGCAGTTAATGGCTACACCTTC
CASSSVGAVNGYTF
>TRBV7-3|TRBJ2-7|.|TRBD2
TGTGCCAGCAGCTTAACCGGCCTAGCGGGAGGCTCCTACGAGCAGTACTTC
CASSLTGLAGGSYEQYF
>TRBV6-5|TRBJ2-7|.|TRBD2
TGTGCCAGCAGTTACTCCCCGGGGGGAGGGGACGAGCAGTACTTC
CASSYSPGGGDEQYF
>TRBV5-6|TRBJ2-7|.|.
TGTGCCAGCAGCTTGGGGTGGGCAGGGGAGAACGAGCAGTACTTC
CASSLGWAGENEQYF
>TRBV2|TRBJ1-2|.|.
TGTGCCAGCAGAGGTTACAGCTCTAACTATGGCTACACCTTC
CASRGYSSNYGYTF
>TRBV5-4|TRBJ1-2|.|.
TGTGCCAGCGGAACTCAGGACGGCAACTATGGCTACACCTTC
CASGTQDGNYGYTF
>TRBV6-5|TRBJ2-3|.|.
TGTGCCAGCAGTTACTCGGTCCCAGGGACAGATACGCAGTATTTT
CASSYSVPGTDTQYF
>TRBV27|TRBJ2-3|.|TRBD2
TGTGCCAGCAGTTTATTTCGCGGGAGGGGCACAGATACGCAGTATTTT
CASSLFRGRGTDTQYF
>TRBV27|TRBJ1-5|.|.
TGTGCCAGCACCCCTCAGTATCGGGTGGGGAATCAGCCCCAGCATTTT
CASTPQYRVGNQPQHF
>TRBV27|TRBJ2-1|.|.
TGTGCCAGCAGTTTATCGCCCGATGAGCAGTTCTTC
CASSLSPDEQFF
>TRBV27|TRBJ2-1|.|TRBD2
TGTGCCAGCAGTTTAAGGGTAGGGGCGGGGGGATCCTACAATGAGCAGTTCTTC
CASSLRVGAGGSYNEQFF
>TRBV10-3|TRBJ2-7|.|.
TGTGCCATCAGTGAGTTGAGAATGGGGGGAAGCTCCTACGAGCAGTACTTC
CAISELRMGGSSYEQYF
>TRBV7-8|TRBJ2-2|.|.
TGTGCCAGCAGCTTAGAAGGGCGGGCCGCGAACACCGGGGAGCTGTTTTTT
CASSLEGRAANTGELFF
>TRBV7-8|TRBJ2-7|once|TRBD2
TGTGCCAGCAGCTCTAGCGGGGCGGATTCCTACGAGCAGTACTTC
CASSSSGADSYEQYF